Detailed here is one T cell receptor (beta chain). Its antigen is not identified. The sample originates from a study of shared clonotypes between healthy human individuals. Study findings and constraints: Researchers found naive subsets generally carried larger estimated richness than memory subsets.

The germline gives CDR1 SEHNR, CDR2 FQNEAQ (reference sequence). CDR3 size: 17 residues. With 2 bases removed from V and 5 bases from J, the gap between germline ends came to 19 bases. Sequencing used immunoSEQ multiplex PCR; TCRdb keeps in-frame clones, though not all of them. The sample includes hundreds of thousands of clones, around 97% seen only once; the top ten take about 0.06%. Healthy HIV-negative adults with no recent acute infections or vaccinations were recruited as donors. This chain uses TRBV7-9 with TRBJ2-1; tentatively, D is TRBD1 or TRBD2 (5 bases each). Sequences were obtained from naive CD4+ T cells sorted from blood. Subset specified: CD45RA+ positively selected. The clonotype originates from a woman aged 30 to 39 in good health. In DNA form, the CDR3 reads TGTGCCAGCAGCTTACCGGTCAGCCGGGACGGTAACAATGAGCAGTTCTTC. Protein product: CASSLPVSRDGNNEQFF.